This T cell receptor (beta chain) came from a study of Graves' ophthalmopathy and Graves' hyperthyroidism. The study, taken as a whole, reports: Blood was where most expanded thyroid clonotypes above 0.001 frequency also turned up.

Amplification of the TCR beta CDR3 regions used RNA transcripts (as template). Scientists carried out first-round RT-PCR using HTBI primers and then a second-round multiplex PCR. TCRdb itself ran the multiplex PCR reads through MiXCR, one entry per CDR3 protein. The sample holds about 740,000 distinct CDR3 sequences, 40% seen once. PBMCs originated in about 9.8 ml of fresh peripheral blood. A note on this clonotype: Antigen: not known.

V lost 6 bases, J lost 3 bases, and 10 bases stayed unmatched. There are 16 residues in the CDR3. The germline gives CDR1 KGHDR, CDR2 SFDVKD. The V call is TRBV24-1, the J call TRBJ1-5; 7 bases are a match to TRBD1. The sample was peripheral blood. The clonotype comes from an adult man with Graves' ophthalmopathy. The CDR3 sequence is CATSSTLTGDNQPQHF. The CDR3 DNA sequence: TGTGCCACCAGTAGTACCCTCACAGGGGACAATCAGCCCCAGCATTTT.